One sample yielded the 22 T cell receptor beta chains listed below, sequenced in a study of graft-versus-host responses after intestinal transplantation (dated by TCRdb to the early 2020s). The antigens of these receptors remain unknown. Interpreted using the paper, the time point label stands for: cells obtained before transplantation from donor or recipient. Library method: the immunoSEQ multiplex PCR assay. The immuneACCESS repertoire file appears here via TCRdb, limited to in-frame rearrangements. These files lack a portion of the clones; in checked studies, under half of the deficit traces to unresolved V genes, and the cause of the others is not known. In all, the sample holds about 120,000 clones, and about 93% of those were seen once. Clones ranked in the top ten supply more than 0.095% of the sample. This material consisted of unstimulated CD4+ T cells sorted from spleen or lymph node cells, taken before intestinal transplant. The receptors shown here come from a human donor who received an intestinal transplant.

The rearrangement uses TRBV4-2 and TRBJ2-1; TRBD2 aligns across 12 bases. Per germline, CDR1 LGHNA and CDR2 YNFKEQ. Trimming cost V 0 bases and J 7 bases; bases outside gene matches: 7. This CDR3 contains 17 residues. CDR3 residues: CASSQEELAGGRNEQFF. The CDR3 DNA is TGTGCCAGCAGCCAAGAGGAGCTAGCGGGAGGGCGAAATGAGCAGTTCTTC.

This rearrangement joins TRBV5-6 to TRBJ2-5; 9 bases are a match to TRBD1. The V segment lost 3 bases and the J segment 3 bases; nucleotides outside the gene matches: 6. CDR1 and CDR2 from the germline V gene are SGHDT and YYEEEE. This CDR3 has 15 amino acids. CDR3 amino acids: CASSSLGQGEETQYF. Written as DNA, the CDR3 is TGTGCCAGCAGCTCCTTGGGACAGGGCGAAGAGACCCAGTACTTC. Complete variable domain (other parts from reference TRBV5-6 and TRBJ2-5): DAGVTQSPTHLIKTRGQQVTLRCSPKSGHDTVSWYQQALGQGPQFIFQYYEEEERQRGNFPDRFSGHQFPNYSSELNVNALLLGDSALYLCASSSLGQGEETQYFGPGTRLLVL.

DNA of the CDR3: TGTGCCAGCAGCGTAAGGGTTTCCCTGAACACTGAAGCTTTCTTT. Protein sequence: CASSVRVSLNTEAFF. J is TRBJ1-1 and V is TRBV11-2; D uncertain. Germline-derived CDR1 and CDR2 are SGHAT and FQNNGV. This CDR3 comprises 15 residues. V dropped 5 bases and J dropped 0 bases, with 13 bases sitting between them.

This chain joins TRBV5-4 and TRBJ2-2; D might be TRBD2 (7 bases). V was shortened by 4 bases and J by 4 bases, with 17 bases between the two germline ends. Germline V gene data show CDR1 as SGHNT and CDR2 as YYREEE (reference sequence). The CDR3 sequence is 16 residues long. In nucleotides, the CDR3 is TGTGCCAGCAGCCGGGAGGCTGGGGGCGGCACCGGGGAGCTGTTTTTT. It codes for CASSREAGGGTGELFF.

The rearrangement joins TRBV6-1 to TRBJ2-1; weak D call: TRBD1 (5 bases). CDR1 MNHNS and CDR2 SASEGT come from the germline V gene. The CDR3 contains 14 residues. Trimming cost V 7 bases and J 7 bases, with 17 bases left between them. CDR3 protein: CASTPIPRENEQFF. The DNA for the CDR3 is TGTGCCAGCACCCCGATCCCCAGGGAAAATGAGCAGTTCTTC.

The chain combines TRBV5-1 with TRBJ2-3, with 8 bases identical to TRBD1. J lost 5 bases, V lost 7 bases, and 12 bases had no gene match. The CDR3 is made up of 15 amino acids. CDR1 SGHRS and CDR2 YFSETQ come from the germline V gene. In DNA form, the CDR3 reads TGCGCCAGCTCCCTTCAGGGGGCTCGCGGAGATACGCAGTATTTT. Encoded protein: CASSLQGARGDTQYF.

The chain carries TRBV6-1 and TRBJ2-3; unclear D gene. The CDR3 has 11 amino acids. Germline assignment: CDR1 MNHNS and CDR2 SASEGT. With 5 bases removed from V and 2 bases from J, the gap between germline ends came to 2 bases. The CDR3 region is CASSITDTQYF. CDR3 nucleotide sequence: TGTGCCAGCAGTATCACAGATACGCAGTATTTT.

This chain links TRBV13 with TRBJ2-3; D is unresolved. Germline CDR1 PRHDT, CDR2 FYEKMQ (reference sequence). Trimming removed 0 bases at V and 5 bases at J, with 6 bases between. The CDR3 contains 13 residues. CDR3 DNA: TGTGCCAGCAGCTTAGGGTTGGGAGATACGCAGTATTTT. Amino acid sequence: CASSLGLGDTQYF.

This clone was recorded once. The CDR3 DNA reads TGTGCCAGCAGCTTAAGACAGGTTCATGAAAAACTGTTTTTT. Translated, it gives CASSLRQVHEKLFF. This chain joins TRBV11-2 and TRBJ1-4; D perhaps matches TRBD1 (6 bases). The germline gives CDR1 SGHAT, CDR2 FQNNGV. V dropped 2 bases and J dropped 6 bases, with 10 bases sitting between them. The CDR3 is 14 residues long. Supplemented by reference TRBV11-2 and TRBJ1-4, the full variable domain reads EAGVAQSPRYKIIEKRQSVAFWCNPISGHATLYWYQQILGQGPKLLIQFQNNGVVDDSQLPKDRFSAERLKGVDSTLKIQPAKLEDSAVYLCASSLRQVHEKLFFGSGTQLSVL.

J is TRBJ2-1 and V is TRBV4-2; 7 nucleotides align to TRBD2. The CDR3 has 16 amino acids. The junction had 3 bases not matched to a gene; V was cut back by 1 base and J by 0 bases. Germline CDR1 and CDR2: LGHNA and YNFKEQ. CDR3 sequence: CASSQAAGVSYNEQFF. CDR3 in DNA: TGTGCCAGCAGCCAAGCGGCGGGAGTCTCCTACAATGAGCAGTTCTTC.

The rearrangement links TRBV7-3 to TRBJ2-7, with D perhaps TRBD1 (5 bases). The CDR3 runs to 15 residues. Germline CDR1 is SGHTA and CDR2 is FQGTGA. Between the trimmed V and J ends, which lost 5 bases and 5 bases, there was a span of 19 bases. The CDR3 nucleotides read TGTGCCAGCAGCCGCGGCCCAGACAGATTACACGAGCAGTACTTC. It is translated as CASSRGPDRLHEQYF. Drawing the rest from reference TRBV7-3 and TRBJ2-7, the complete variable domain is GAGVSQTPSNKVTEKGKYVELRCDPISGHTALYWYRQSLGQGPEFLIYFQGTGAADDSGLPNDRFFAVRPEGSVSTLKIQRTERGDSAVYLCASSRGPDRLHEQYFGPGTRLTVT.

This clone was detected once. The chain recombines TRBV11-2 with TRBJ1-2; 7 bases are a match to TRBD1. The V gene end was trimmed by 3 bases and the J gene end by 3 bases; junction bases not matched to a gene: 4. CDR1 and CDR2 (germline): SGHAT, FQNNGV. The CDR3 consists of 14 residues. The CDR3 region has the DNA TGTGCCAGCAGCTTCCTCACAGGGGACTATGGCTACACCTTC. As protein: CASSFLTGDYGYTF.

This clone was recorded once. This rearrangement joins TRBV18 to TRBJ2-2, with TRBD1 as a possible D gene (5 bases). This CDR3 is built from 15 residues. The V gene lost 5 bases and the J gene lost 6 bases, with 16 bases spanning the gap. The germline gives CDR1 KGHSH, CDR2 LQKENI. CDR3 DNA: TGTGCCAGCTCATCGGAACAGGTTCTCTCCGGGGAGCTGTTTTTT. The encoded protein is CASSSEQVLSGELFF.

This chain links TRBV5-1 with TRBJ2-5; 7 positions agree with TRBD1. With V trimmed by 3 bases and J by 2 bases, 4 bases remained unmatched. Germline loops: CDR1 SGHRS, CDR2 YFSETQ. The CDR3 runs to 14 residues. The CDR3: CASSYGQDQETQYF. As DNA, the CDR3 is TGCGCCAGCAGCTACGGACAGGATCAAGAGACCCAGTACTTC. The variable domain in full, with the rest retrieved from reference TRBV5-1 and TRBJ2-5, is KAGVTQTPRYLIKTRGQQVTLSCSPISGHRSVSWYQQTPGQGLQFLFEYFSETQRNKGNFPGRFSGRQFSNSRSEMNVSTLELGDSALYLCASSYGQDQETQYFGPGTRLLVL.

Points on this clone: Germline is not matched at one junction end, which may reflect a read error. The rearrangement links TRBV27 to TRBJ2-2; no reliable D call. CDR3 length: 18 residues. The germline V gene has CDR1 MNHEY and CDR2 SMNVEV (reference sequence). CDR3 residues: CASSLSKTGLINIGELFF. As DNA, the CDR3 is TGTGCCAGCAGTTTATCGAAGACCGGGCTGATTAACATCGGGGAGCTGTTTTTT.

The rearrangement links TRBV2 to TRBJ1-2, with TRBD1 identical over 10 bases. From germline, CDR1 is SNHLY and CDR2 FYNNEI. The CDR3 has 14 residues. The V and J ends lost 3 bases and 6 bases, in that order; junction bases with no gene match: 4. In nucleotides, the CDR3 is TGTGCCAGCAGTGAGGACAGGGGGTTGGATGGCTACACCTTC. Its translation is CASSEDRGLDGYTF.

This clone was counted once. This chain links TRBV29-1 with TRBJ1-3; D remains ambiguous. There are 12 residues in the CDR3. V was pared by 5 bases and J by 8 bases, with 13 bases between. Germline V gene sequence: CDR1 SQVTM, CDR2 ANQGSEA. In DNA, the CDR3 is TGCAGCGTTTCTCTCAATTCTGACACCATATATTTT. Amino acids: CSVSLNSDTIYF.

The genes are TRBV5-1 and TRBJ2-2; 10 bases map to TRBD2. CDR3 length: 16 residues. The germline CDR1 and CDR2 sequences are SGHRS and YFSETQ. V shed 4 bases and J 5 bases; nucleotides not matched to a gene: 8. The CDR3 loop is CASSPLTSGPTGELFF. DNA of the CDR3: TGCGCCAGCAGCCCCTTGACTAGCGGGCCTACCGGGGAGCTGTTTTTT. The whole variable domain, remainder taken from reference TRBV5-1 and TRBJ2-2, is KAGVTQTPRYLIKTRGQQVTLSCSPISGHRSVSWYQQTPGQGLQFLFEYFSETQRNKGNFPGRFSGRQFSNSRSEMNVSTLELGDSALYLCASSPLTSGPTGELFFGEGSRLTVL.

The J gene is TRBJ2-7, the V gene TRBV28; TRBD2 might be the D (5 bases). V was clipped by 3 bases and J by 3 bases, with 12 bases between them. This CDR3 has 14 amino acids. CDR1 and CDR2 from the germline V gene are MDHEN and SYDVKM. The CDR3 coding sequence is TGTGCCAGCAGTTTTATGGGGAGTTTCTACGAGCAGTACTTC. Translation: CASSFMGSFYEQYF.

Only one count was recorded for this clone. This sequence joins TRBV10-3 and TRBJ2-3; 9 bases map to TRBD2. After removal of 2 bases from V and 3 bases from J, the junction contained 12 bases not matched to a gene. Germline CDR1 is ENHRY and CDR2 is SYGVKD. This CDR3 has 18 residues. This CDR3 reads CAISETAGGPLRTDTQYF. CDR3 bases: TGTGCCATCAGTGAGACAGCGGGAGGCCCCCTTCGGACAGATACGCAGTATTTT.

This chain uses TRBV9 with TRBJ1-4; D remains ambiguous. This CDR3 contains 13 residues. V lost 3 bases to trimming and J lost 5 bases, with 8 bases between them. Germline CDR1 and CDR2: SGDLS and YYNGEE. In nucleotides, the CDR3 is TGTGCCAGCAGCGGACGGAACAATGAAAAACTGTTTTTT. It is translated as CASSGRNNEKLFF.

This rearrangement joins TRBV6-1 to TRBJ2-7; no firm D call. The CDR3 is made up of 14 amino acids. Germline assignment: CDR1 MNHNS and CDR2 SASEGT. The V end lost 3 bases, the J end lost 2 bases, and 11 bases lay between the germline ends. The CDR3 DNA sequence: TGTGCCAGCAGTGATAGGGTCACGGCCTACGAGCAGTACTTC. As protein: CASSDRVTAYEQYF.